There are many counts of the clone carrying this T cell receptor beta chain. The sample is drawn from a study of T-cell memory formation after mild COVID-19. TCRdb processed the 5' RACE reads anew with MiXCR; each CDR3 protein has one entry. The table shows around 140,000 distinct CDR3 sequences, with roughly a fifth occurring only once. Germline V gives CDR1 SGHTA, CDR2 FQGNSA. V shed 2 bases and J shed 7 bases, with 9 bases lying between them. The CDR3 totals 13 residues. The sequence was collected from an adult woman who had mild COVID-19 (a few samples of this study predate the infection). Cell type and time point are not known. The sequenced sample was PBMCs or a T cell subset sorted from them (not recorded which). The chain links TRBV7-2 to TRBJ2-1; D not certain. In nucleotides, the CDR3 is TGTGCCAGCAGCTTAAAACTCAGTAATGAGCAGTTCTTC. It codes for CASSLKLSNEQFF.